A single sample is the source of the 19 T cell receptor beta chains below, sequenced in a study of CD8 T cells in ankylosing spondylitis. TCRdb recomputed calls from the 5' RACE reads with MiXCR, one row per CDR3 protein. This sample has 150,000 to 200,000 distinct CDR3 sequences, with 13% found just once. Sequenced sample: blood, either unsorted or a sorted T cell fraction (not recorded which). Receptor source: a female donor with ankylosing spondylitis or in good health (not recorded which).

This chain links TRBV18 with TRBJ1-1; TRBD1 is a possible D gene (5 bases). From germline, CDR1 is KGHSH and CDR2 LQKENI. This CDR3 comprises 16 residues. Trimming cost V 1 base and J 3 bases, with 15 bases left between them. The CDR3 sequence: CASSPRLGVGDTEAFF. CDR3 DNA: TGTGCCAGCTCACCACGTTTAGGGGTTGGGGACACTGAAGCTTTCTTT. Full variable domain (outside the CDR3, taken from reference TRBV18 and TRBJ1-1): NAGVMQNPRHLVRRRGQEARLRCSPMKGHSHVYWYRQLPEEGLKFMVYLQKENIIDESGMPKERFSAEFPKEGPSILRIQQVVRGDSAAYFCASSPRLGVGDTEAFFGQGTRLTVV.

Note on this clonotype: Compared with germline, one end of the junction differs, possibly owing to a read error. This chain uses TRBV5-1 with TRBJ2-4, with D perhaps matching TRBD2 (5 bases). The CDR3 runs 16 residues. Germline V lookup: CDR1 SGHRS, CDR2 YFSETQ. The CDR3 sequence: CASSSGLTIAKSIQYF. Written as DNA, the CDR3 is TGCGCCAGCAGCTCCGGACTCACCATAGCCAAAAGCATTCAGTACTTC.

Only a few counts were recorded for this clonotype. The chain recombines TRBV4-3 with TRBJ2-1; TRBD2 matches at 7 bases. Germline CDR1 LGHNA, CDR2 YSLEER. V shed 4 bases, J shed 6 bases, and the junction held 18 bases outside the gene matches. This CDR3 region has 18 residues. CDR3 region: CASSLDYPGTIVGNEQFF. CDR3 sequence (DNA): TGCGCCAGCAGCCTAGACTACCCGGGGACTATAGTCGGCAATGAGCAGTTCTTC.

The chain joins TRBV20-1 to TRBJ2-5; D is uncertain. V was shortened by 1 base and J by 5 bases, with 14 bases between the two germline ends. Looked up from germline, CDR1 is DFQATT and CDR2 is SNEGSKA (reference sequence). The CDR3 consists of 14 residues. The CDR3 loop is CSARVAAVKETQYF. DNA of the CDR3: TGCAGTGCTAGAGTCGCCGCAGTCAAGGAGACCCAGTACTTC.

Many counts were recorded for this clonotype. The chain carries TRBV2 and TRBJ2-1; 8 bases are a match to TRBD2. V lost 5 bases and J lost 8; bases outside the gene matches: 5. The CDR3 spans 13 residues. Germline CDR1 reads SNHLY; CDR2 reads FYNNEI. CDR3 nucleotide sequence: TGTGCCAGCAGTACCCGGGGGGGCTATGAGCAGTTCTTC. Translated, it gives CASSTRGGYEQFF.

This clonotype occurred many times. The V and J genes are TRBV20-1 and TRBJ2-1, with 7 bases identical to TRBD1. This CDR3 is built from 13 residues. The ends lost 5 bases at V and 5 bases at J; junction bases unmatched: 6. CDR1 DFQATT and CDR2 SNEGSKA come from the germline V gene (reference sequence). Here the CDR3 DNA reads TGCAGTGCTGAGACAGGGATGGACAATGAGCAGTTCTTC. Translating gives CSAETGMDNEQFF.

There are many counts of this clonotype. The chain uses TRBV27 and TRBJ2-1; perhaps TRBD2 as D (6 bases). The CDR3 covers 15 residues. Trimming took off 9 bases at V and 0 bases at J, with 15 bases between the two ends. Germline-derived CDR1 and CDR2 are MNHEY and SMNVEV (reference sequence). CDR3: CASRAGLSSYNEQFF. The CDR3 DNA reads TGTGCCAGTAGAGCGGGTTTGAGCTCCTACAATGAGCAGTTCTTC.

This clonotype showed up many times. The V and J genes are TRBV5-1 and TRBJ2-7; 8 bases map to TRBD1. Germline trimming cut 7 bases from V and 2 bases from J; bases unmatched to any gene: 5. Germline values: CDR1 SGHRS, CDR2 YFSETQ. There are 13 residues in the CDR3. The CDR3 bases are TGCGCCAGCCGCCCGGGACAGGCCTACGAGCAGTACTTC. It is translated as CASRPGQAYEQYF.

This clonotype was counted ten times or more. The chain recombines TRBV7-6 with TRBJ2-1; D possibly matches TRBD1 or TRBD2 (5 bases each). V was trimmed by 4 bases and J by 9 bases, leaving 22 bases between them. The CDR3 covers 16 residues. The V gene's germline CDR1 is SGHVS and CDR2 FNYEAQ. The chain's CDR3 is CASSSPTGTGRSEQFF. The CDR3 coding sequence is TGTGCCAGCAGCTCCCCTACCGGGACCGGTCGATCTGAGCAGTTCTTC.

This clonotype was seen at least ten times. The CDR3: CASSHPLGGEDEQYF. The CDR3 region has the DNA TGTGCCAGCAGCCACCCCTTGGGCGGTGAAGACGAGCAGTACTTC. This sequence joins TRBV7-7 and TRBJ2-7, with D hard to call. Trimming left V 5 bases short and J 5 bases short, with 19 bases between. The CDR3 runs 15 residues. Germline loops: CDR1 SSHAT, CDR2 FNYEAQ (reference sequence).

At least ten counts were recorded for this clonotype. CDR3 sequence: CASSQLGGNTEAFF. The CDR3 DNA reads as TGTGCCAGCAGCCAACTGGGAGGGAACACTGAAGCTTTCTTT. The chain employs TRBV3-1 and TRBJ1-1, with D hard to call. V lost 2 bases to trimming and J lost 1 base, with 8 bases between them. Per the germline V gene, CDR1 is LGHDT and CDR2 is YNNKEL (reference sequence). The CDR3 totals 14 residues.

This clonotype was detected many times. The chain joins TRBV7-9 to TRBJ2-7, with D possibly being TRBD2 (5 bases). Germline CDR1 SEHNR, CDR2 FQNEAQ (reference sequence). V shed 1 base and J shed 0 bases, with 10 bases lying between them. The CDR3 is 15 amino acids. CDR3 sequence (DNA): TGTGCCAGCAGCTTAGTAGTCGGGGACTCCTACGAGCAGTACTTC. Protein: CASSLVVGDSYEQYF. The complete variable domain, with remaining parts taken from reference TRBV7-9 and TRBJ2-7, reads DTGVSQNPRHKITKRGQNVTFRCDPISEHNRLYWYRQTLGQGPEFLTYFQNEAQLEKSRLLSDRFSAERPKGSFSTLEIQRTEQGDSAMYLCASSLVVGDSYEQYFGPGTRLTVT.

This clonotype was counted a few times. The chain links TRBV6-2 or TRBV6-3 to TRBJ2-4; D gene unclear. Per the germline V gene, CDR1 is MNHEY and CDR2 is SVGEGT. Deletions cut 0 bases from V and 9 bases from J, with 9 bases between. The CDR3 sequence is 13 residues long. DNA of the CDR3: TGTGCCAGCAGTTACTCATCCGACTCCATTCAGTACTTC. Protein product: CASSYSSDSIQYF.

The rearrangement links TRBV6-1 to TRBJ2-1, with D possibly being TRBD1 or TRBD2 (5 bases each). Trimming removed 3 bases at V and 7 bases at J, with 13 bases between. The germline CDR1 and CDR2 sequences are MNHNS and SASEGT. CDR3 size: 14 residues. CDR3 in DNA: TGTGCCAGCAGTGATTCTGGGGGTTCAAATGAGCAGTTCTTC. The encoded protein is CASSDSGGSNEQFF.

In its sample, this clonotype was seen many times. This sequence joins TRBV20-1 and TRBJ1-1; D not certain. V lost 1 base, J lost 0 bases, and 12 bases lay in between. The CDR3 runs to 15 residues. The germline V gene encodes CDR1 DFQATT and CDR2 SNEGSKA (reference sequence). CDR3 DNA: TGCAGTGCTAGAGGATTAAGGGCGGTGAACACTGAAGCTTTCTTT. Protein sequence: CSARGLRAVNTEAFF.

This clonotype was seen repeatedly, ten times or more. The J gene is TRBJ2-1, the V gene TRBV7-2; no clear D. Germline loops: CDR1 SGHTA, CDR2 FQGNSA. V was clipped by 5 bases and J by 2 bases, with 10 bases between them. The length of the CDR3 is 14 residues. CDR3 sequence: CASSPGRPYNEQFF. The CDR3 DNA is TGTGCCAGCAGCCCCGGTAGGCCCTACAATGAGCAGTTCTTC.

This clonotype was seen only a few times. The chain has TRBV7-2 and TRBJ2-7, with D possibly being TRBD1 (5 bases). The V gene's germline CDR1 is SGHTA and CDR2 FQGNSA. The CDR3 is 14 amino acids. V gave up 5 bases and J gave up 0 bases, with 11 bases separating them. CDR3 coding DNA: TGTGCCAGCAGCCTACGACAGACCTCCTACGAGCAGTACTTC. Translating it yields CASSLRQTSYEQYF.

This clonotype appeared many times. The chain recombines TRBV4-3 with TRBJ2-1; 10 nucleotides align to TRBD2. Germline CDR1 reads LGHNA; CDR2 reads YSLEER. V lost 2 bases and J lost 3; bases outside the gene matches: 4. This CDR3 spans 16 amino acids. CDR3 sequence (DNA): TGCGCCAGCAGCCAAATGACTAGCGGGTACTACAATGAGCAGTTCTTC. Translating gives CASSQMTSGYYNEQFF.

Points on this clonotype: An end of the junction differs from the germline gene, which may be a read error. The chain joins TRBV25-1 to TRBJ2-3; 10 nucleotides align to TRBD2. This CDR3 spans 20 amino acids. The germline CDR1 and CDR2 sequences are MGHDK and SYGVNS. Here the CDR3 reads CAGSGLEREGAMPLTDTQYF. The CDR3, as DNA: TGTGCCGGCAGTGGTCTGGAGCGGGAGGGCGCAATGCCCCTCACAGATACGCAGTATTTT.